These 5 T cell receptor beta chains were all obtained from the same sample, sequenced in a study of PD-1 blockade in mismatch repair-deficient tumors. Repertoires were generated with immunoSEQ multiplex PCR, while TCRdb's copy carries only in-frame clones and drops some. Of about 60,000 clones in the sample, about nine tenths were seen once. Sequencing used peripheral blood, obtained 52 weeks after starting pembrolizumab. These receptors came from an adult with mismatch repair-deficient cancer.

This CDR3 reads CASSQARPGENYGYTF. The CDR3 nucleotides read TGCGCCAGCAGCCAAGCTCGGCCAGGGGAGAACTATGGCTACACCTTC. V is TRBV4-1 and J is TRBJ1-2; tentatively, D is TRBD1 (6 bases). The CDR3 length is 16 residues. The V and J ends lost 1 base and 2 bases respectively, with 14 bases between them. The germline V gene encodes CDR1 MGHRA and CDR2 YSYEKL.

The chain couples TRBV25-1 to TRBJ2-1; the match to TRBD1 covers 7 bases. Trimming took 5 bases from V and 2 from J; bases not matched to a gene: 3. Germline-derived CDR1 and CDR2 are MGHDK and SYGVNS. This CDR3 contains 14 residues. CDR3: CASSRTGPYNEQFF. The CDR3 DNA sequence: TGTGCCAGCAGTAGGACAGGACCCTACAATGAGCAGTTCTTC.

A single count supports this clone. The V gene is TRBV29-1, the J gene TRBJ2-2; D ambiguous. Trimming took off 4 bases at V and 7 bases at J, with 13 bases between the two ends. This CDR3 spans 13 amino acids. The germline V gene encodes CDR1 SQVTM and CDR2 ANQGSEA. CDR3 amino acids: CSVVFSSGGELFF. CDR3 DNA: TGCAGCGTTGTGTTCAGTTCGGGCGGGGAGCTGTTTTTT.

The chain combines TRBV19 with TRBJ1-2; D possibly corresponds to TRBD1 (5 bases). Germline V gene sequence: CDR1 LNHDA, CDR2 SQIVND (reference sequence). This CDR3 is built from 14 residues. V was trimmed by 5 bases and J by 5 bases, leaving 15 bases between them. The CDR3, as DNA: TGTGCCAGTAGTGGACCTAGGACACGGTATGGCTACACCTTC. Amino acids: CASSGPRTRYGYTF.

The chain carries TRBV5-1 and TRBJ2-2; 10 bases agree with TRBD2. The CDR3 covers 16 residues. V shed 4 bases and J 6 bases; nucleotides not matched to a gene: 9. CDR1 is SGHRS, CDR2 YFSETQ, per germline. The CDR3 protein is CASSPRLAGAAGELFF. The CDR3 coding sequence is TGCGCCAGCAGCCCCCGGCTAGCGGGAGCCGCCGGGGAGCTGTTTTTT. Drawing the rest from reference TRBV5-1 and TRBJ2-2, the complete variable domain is KAGVTQTPRYLIKTRGQQVTLSCSPISGHRSVSWYQQTPGQGLQFLFEYFSETQRNKGNFPGRFSGRQFSNSRSEMNVSTLELGDSALYLCASSPRLAGAAGELFFGEGSRLTVL.